These T cell receptor beta chains were read from a single sample in a study of metastatic and nonmetastatic thyroid tumors. TCRdb re-called the PCR reads through MiXCR. This table has some 33,000 clones, 7% to 8% appearing once. The sample consisted of blood. The receptors here all came from a female donor with papillary thyroid cancer or a benign thyroid nodule (not recorded which). Some clones in this sample may be carry-over from other donors' samples. The CDR3 runs from the conserved cysteine through the conserved F or W. A D gene is named only where the DNA matches it firmly. Expanded clones are given a class, and other clones once, few, many or no size at all.

v_gene: TRBV29-1
abundance: many
d_gene: TRBD1
j_gene: TRBJ2-3
CDR3nt: TGCAGCGTCTTTGGACAGGGGCGGCCAGATACGCAGTATTTT
CDR3aa: CSVFGQGRPDTQYF

v_gene: TRBV7-2
abundance: many
d_gene: .
j_gene: TRBJ2-3
CDR3nt: TGTGCCAGCAGCTTAGGGCAGGGGTACACAGATACGCAGTATTTT
CDR3aa: CASSLGQGYTDTQYF

v_gene: TRBV4-1
abundance: many
d_gene: .
j_gene: TRBJ1-5
CDR3nt: TGCGCCAGCAGCCCCTGGATCAATCAGCCCCAGCATTTT
CDR3aa: CASSPWINQPQHF

v_gene: TRBV5-1
abundance: .
d_gene: .
j_gene: TRBJ2-1
CDR3nt: TGCGCCAGCAGGCGGCCGGGGGCCCACTACAATGAGCAGTTCTTC
CDR3aa: CASRRPGAHYNEQFF

v_gene: TRBV28
abundance: few
d_gene: TRBD2
j_gene: TRBJ2-7
CDR3nt: TGTGCCAGCAGTTCCCTAGCGGGAGGGATATACGAGCAGTACTTC
CDR3aa: CASSSLAGGIYEQYF

v_gene: TRBV20-1
abundance: many
d_gene: TRBD2
j_gene: TRBJ2-7
CDR3nt: TGCAGTGCTAGAGATTCGGCGGGAGGCGGGGAGTTAACCTACGAGCAGTACTTC
CDR3aa: CSARDSAGGGELTYEQYF

v_gene: TRBV20-1
abundance: many
d_gene: .
j_gene: TRBJ2-1
CDR3nt: TGCAGTGCTGAACAAGGTTGGAATGAGCAGTTCTTC
CDR3aa: CSAEQGWNEQFF

v_gene: TRBV3-1
abundance: many
d_gene: .
j_gene: TRBJ2-7
CDR3nt: TGTGCCAGCAGCCAAGGCCCCGCTACGAAGCAGTACTTC
CDR3aa: CASSQGPATKQYF

v_gene: TRBV19
abundance: many
d_gene: TRBD1
j_gene: TRBJ2-7
CDR3nt: TGTGCCAGTAGTGCCTACAGGGGTACCTACGAGCAGTACTTC
CDR3aa: CASSAYRGTYEQYF

v_gene: TRBV3-1
abundance: many
d_gene: TRBD2
j_gene: TRBJ2-7
CDR3nt: TGTGCCAGCAGCGATCAGGGACTAGCGGTGGTCTACGAGCAGTACTTC
CDR3aa: CASSDQGLAVVYEQYF

v_gene: TRBV24-1
abundance: .
d_gene: TRBD2
j_gene: TRBJ2-5
CDR3nt: TGTGCCACCAGTGATGGGGGGACTAGCGGGAGTGGAGAGACCCAGTACTTC
CDR3aa: CATSDGGTSGSGETQYF

v_gene: TRBV12-3/TRBV12-4
abundance: many
d_gene: .
j_gene: TRBJ1-1
CDR3nt: TGTGCCAGCCGCCTCGGGGGCCTGATGACTGAAGCTTTCTTT
CDR3aa: CASRLGGLMTEAFF

v_gene: TRBV27
abundance: many
d_gene: TRBD2
j_gene: TRBJ2-4
CDR3nt: TGTGCCAGCACAGGCGGGGGGGGGAACAAAAACATTCAGTACTTC
CDR3aa: CASTGGGGNKNIQYF

v_gene: TRBV7-9
abundance: many
d_gene: .
j_gene: TRBJ2-3
CDR3nt: TGTGCCAGCAGCTTCCGGGACCACACAGATACGCAGTATTTT
CDR3aa: CASSFRDHTDTQYF

v_gene: TRBV11-1
abundance: many
d_gene: .
j_gene: TRBJ2-3
CDR3nt: TGTGCCAGCAGCTTCGACAGACTCAGCACAGATACGCAGTATTTT
CDR3aa: CASSFDRLSTDTQYF

v_gene: TRBV30
abundance: many
d_gene: TRBD1
j_gene: TRBJ1-5
CDR3nt: TGTGCCTGGAGTGTACAGGGGCAGCCCCAGCATTTT
CDR3aa: CAWSVQGQPQHF

v_gene: TRBV5-1
abundance: many
d_gene: TRBD2
j_gene: TRBJ2-1
CDR3nt: TGCGCCAGCAGCCCGAACCCGGGACTAGGCAATGAGCAGTTCTTC
CDR3aa: CASSPNPGLGNEQFF

v_gene: TRBV9
abundance: many
d_gene: TRBD2
j_gene: TRBJ2-2
CDR3nt: TGTGCCAGCAGCCCCCCGACTAGCGGGAGGGAAAACGGGGAGCTGTTTTTT
CDR3aa: CASSPPTSGRENGELFF

v_gene: TRBV7-9
abundance: many
d_gene: TRBD1
j_gene: TRBJ1-2
CDR3nt: TGTGCCAGCAGCTTCCTAGGGGGCGACTATGGCTACACCTTC
CDR3aa: CASSFLGGDYGYTF

v_gene: TRBV15
abundance: many
d_gene: .
j_gene: TRBJ1-3
CDR3nt: TGTGCCACCAGCGCTACCGGGCCGCGCTCTGGAAACACCATATATTTT
CDR3aa: CATSATGPRSGNTIYF

v_gene: TRBV6-2/TRBV6-3
abundance: few
d_gene: .
j_gene: TRBJ2-7
CDR3nt: TGTGCCAGCAGTTCGGCCGGAGGCGGTTCCTACGAGCAGTACTTC
CDR3aa: CASSSAGGGSYEQYF

v_gene: TRBV30
abundance: many
d_gene: .
j_gene: TRBJ2-1
CDR3nt: TGTGCCTGGAGTGGGTACAATGAGCAGTTCTTC
CDR3aa: CAWSGYNEQFF

v_gene: TRBV15
abundance: many
d_gene: TRBD1
j_gene: TRBJ1-2
CDR3nt: TGTGCCACCAGGCGGGGCGGGACAGGGGTACGTGGCTACACCTTC
CDR3aa: CATRRGGTGVRGYTF

v_gene: TRBV24-1
abundance: many
d_gene: TRBD1
j_gene: TRBJ2-1
CDR3nt: TGTGCCACCAGTGCCGGGACAGGGGCCTACAATGAGCAGTTCTTC
CDR3aa: CATSAGTGAYNEQFF

v_gene: TRBV7-8
abundance: many
d_gene: .
j_gene: TRBJ2-6
CDR3nt: TGTGCCAGCAGCTCGACGACGAGGTCTGGGGCCAACGTCCTGACTTTC
CDR3aa: CASSSTTRSGANVLTF

v_gene: TRBV5-1
abundance: few
d_gene: TRBD2
j_gene: TRBJ2-5
CDR3nt: TGCGCCAGCAGCTTAGGGACTAGCGGGGACATAGAGACCCAGTACTTC
CDR3aa: CASSLGTSGDIETQYF